The 4 T cell receptor beta chains below were found in one sample sequenced in a study of cytomegalovirus exposure and HLA in healthy donors. Researchers ran the PCR with 60 Vbeta and 13 Jbeta primers. The data were produced by immunoSEQ multiplex PCR, yet TCRdb's version contains in-frame clones alone and is incomplete. The sample has roughly 200,000 clones; approximately 84% are singletons. Material for sequencing was PBMCs. These receptors originate from a woman between 40 and 55 years old in good health and CMV-seronegative.

The table lists this clone with a few counts. The V and J genes are TRBV7-9 and TRBJ1-1; TRBD1 agrees at 7 bases. Germline V lookup: CDR1 SEHNR, CDR2 FQNEAQ (reference sequence). J lost 0 bases, V lost 3 bases, and 4 bases had no gene match. The CDR3 totals 15 residues. CDR3 DNA: TGTGCCAGCAGCTTGAACAGGGGCATGAACACTGAAGCTTTCTTT. Protein: CASSLNRGMNTEAFF.

This clone was observed a few times. The rearrangement joins TRBV6-5 to TRBJ1-2; TRBD1 might be the D (6 bases). This CDR3 spans 13 amino acids. Germline V CDR1 and CDR2: MNHEY, SVGAGI. Trimming pared 6 bases from V and 2 bases from J, leaving 10 bases between. CDR3 nucleotide sequence: TGTGCCAGCAGATCCGGACAGAACTATGGCTACACCTTC. It encodes CASRSGQNYGYTF.

This clone has a single count. The rearrangement joins TRBV29-1 to TRBJ1-2, with TRBD1 identical over 7 bases. V was pared by 6 bases and J by 5 bases, with 3 bases of the junction left unmatched. Germline-derived CDR1 and CDR2 are SQVTM and ANQGSEA. The CDR3 totals 11 residues. As DNA, the CDR3 is TGCAGCGTGACAGGGACATATGGCTACACCTTC. Protein: CSVTGTYGYTF. The full variable domain, in which reference TRBV29-1 and TRBJ1-2 provide the parts outside the CDR3, is SAVISQKPSRDICQRGTSLTIQCQVDSQVTMMFWYRQQPGQSLTLIATANQGSEATYESGFVIDKFPISRPNLTFSTLTVSNMSPEDSSIYLCSVTGTYGYTFGSGTRLTVV.

The chain joins TRBV5-1 to TRBJ1-1; possibly TRBD1 for D (6 bases). Trimming removed 0 bases at V and 1 base at J, with 13 bases between. CDR3 size: 16 residues. Germline V CDR1 and CDR2: SGHRS, YFSETQ. CDR3 sequence (DNA): TGCGCCAGCAGCTTGGCCTTGGGGGCGAGGAACACTGAAGCTTTCTTT. This gives the protein CASSLALGARNTEAFF.